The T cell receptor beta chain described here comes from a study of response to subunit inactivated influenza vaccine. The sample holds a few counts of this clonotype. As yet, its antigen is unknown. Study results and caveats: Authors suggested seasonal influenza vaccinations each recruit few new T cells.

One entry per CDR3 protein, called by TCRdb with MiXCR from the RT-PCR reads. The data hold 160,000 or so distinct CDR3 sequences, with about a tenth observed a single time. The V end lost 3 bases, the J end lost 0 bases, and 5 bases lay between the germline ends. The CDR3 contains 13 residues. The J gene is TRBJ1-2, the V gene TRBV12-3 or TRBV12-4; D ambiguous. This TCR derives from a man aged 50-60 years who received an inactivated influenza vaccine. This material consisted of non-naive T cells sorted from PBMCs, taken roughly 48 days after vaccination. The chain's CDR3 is CASSFKANYGYTF. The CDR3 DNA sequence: TGTGCCAGCAGTTTTAAAGCTAACTATGGCTACACCTTC.